The rows below give T cell receptor beta chains drawn from one sample of a study of blood T cell repertoires in COVID-19. TCRdb's table, derived via immunoSEQ multiplex PCR, lists solely in-frame clones and lacks some. The sample includes 200,000 to 250,000 clones, roughly four fifths of them seen just once. Source material: peripheral blood. These receptor sequences come from a woman aged 55-70 years with acute or convalescent COVID-19. The CDR3 runs from the conserved cysteine through the conserved F or W. D genes are given only for firm matches. A clone size is listed for some rows: how often the clone was seen (once, few, many), or a class if it is expanded.

v_gene	j_gene	abundance	d_gene	CDR3aa	CDR3nt
TRBV5-8	TRBJ1-4	NA	NA	CASSLGGRVHEKLFF	TGTGCCAGCAGCTTGGGGGGGCGCGTTCATGAAAAACTGTTTTTT
TRBV6-5	TRBJ1-2	NA	TRBD1	CASIGDRGDYGYTF	TGTGCCAGCATAGGGGACAGGGGAGACTATGGCTACACCTTC
TRBV4-2	TRBJ1-1	few	NA	CASSQDRVSTEAFF	TGTGCCAGCAGCCAAGACAGGGTGAGCACTGAAGCTTTCTTT
TRBV12-3/TRBV12-4	TRBJ1-2	NA	NA	CASSLGGSKGYTF	TGTGCCAGCAGTTTGGGGGGGAGTAAGGGCTACACCTTC
TRBV11-2	TRBJ2-7	NA	NA	CASSLPAGGREQYF	TGTGCCAGCAGCCTACCGGCAGGTGGTAGAGAGCAGTACTTC
TRBV7-9	TRBJ2-1	NA	NA	CASSSRQANEQFF	TGTGCCAGCAGCTCTCGACAGGCCAATGAGCAGTTCTTC
TRBV4-3	TRBJ2-2	NA	NA	CASSQGVTQGGINTGELFF	TGCGCCAGCAGCCAAGGGGTGACACAGGGGGGGATAAACACCGGGGAGCTGTTTTTT
TRBV6-1	TRBJ2-5	NA	NA	CASSDSGVGLLETQYF	TGTGCCAGCAGTGATTCTGGGGTCGGACTTTTAGAGACCCAGTACTTC
TRBV11-2	TRBJ2-1	NA	NA	CASSLPGRGYNEQFF	TGTGCCAGCAGCTTACCTGGTAGGGGGTACAATGAGCAGTTCTTC
TRBV29-1	TRBJ1-2	NA	NA	CSVVLDIRGYTF	TGCAGCGTTGTTCTTGACATTCGTGGCTACACCTTC
TRBV30	TRBJ1-4	few	TRBD1	CAWSAMSGTGVEKLFF	TGTGCCTGGAGTGCTATGTCGGGGACAGGGGTCGAAAAACTGTTTTTT
TRBV18	TRBJ1-4	many	NA	CASSPVESQANEKLFF	TGTGCCAGCTCACCGGTCGAGTCTCAGGCTAATGAAAAACTGTTTTTT
TRBV4-2	TRBJ2-7	few	NA	CASGDTGRREQYF	TGTGCCAGCGGCGACACGGGGAGACGCGAGCAGTACTTC
TRBV9	TRBJ2-1	few	TRBD1	CASSVGGGTGDNEQFF	TGTGCCAGCAGCGTAGGCGGGGGGACAGGGGACAATGAGCAGTTCTTC
TRBV2	TRBJ1-2	NA	TRBD1	CASSGRDRGLDGYTF	TGTGCCAGCAGTGGGCGAGACAGGGGGCTTGATGGCTACACCTTC
TRBV19	TRBJ1-6	once	NA	CASSTDRTNSPLHF	TGTGCCAGTAGTACCGACAGGACAAATTCACCCCTCCACTTT
TRBV13	TRBJ1-3	once	TRBD1	CASSSTGARSSGNTIYF	TGTGCCAGCAGCTCAACAGGGGCGCGGAGCTCTGGAAACACCATATATTTT
TRBV7-2	TRBJ1-4	NA	TRBD1	CASSLLGGRTGNEKLFF	TGTGCCAGCAGCCTGCTGGGAGGCAGGACAGGCAATGAAAAACTGTTTTTT
TRBV15	TRBJ1-1	NA	NA	CATSPQEDTEAFF	TGTGCCACCAGCCCGCAGGAGGACACTGAAGCTTTCTTT
TRBV7-2	TRBJ2-5	NA	TRBD2	CASSLALTSGGAGETQYF	TGTGCCAGCAGCTTAGCCCTGACTAGCGGGGGGGCCGGGGAGACCCAGTACTTC
TRBV2	TRBJ1-2	NA	NA	CASASQRYGYTF	TGTGCCAGCGCGTCCCAGAGGTATGGCTACACCTTC
TRBV19	TRBJ1-2	NA	NA	CASSADRPSYGYTF	TGTGCCAGTAGTGCCGACAGGCCAAGCTATGGCTACACCTTC
TRBV6-5	TRBJ2-3	NA	TRBD1	CASRQGALADTQYF	TGTGCCAGCAGGCAGGGGGCTCTCGCGGATACGCAGTATTTT
TRBV23-1	TRBJ1-6	NA	TRBD1	CASYPGTGGFSYNSPLHF	TGCGCCAGCTATCCCGGGACAGGGGGTTTTTCCTATAATTCACCCCTCCACTTT
TRBV7-9	TRBJ2-3	NA	TRBD2	CASSLVGQAGGQGDTQYF	TGTGCCAGCAGCTTAGTCGGGCAGGCGGGGGGCCAAGGAGATACGCAGTATTTT
TRBV9	TRBJ2-1	NA	NA	CASSVGGGAYNEQFF	TGTGCCAGCAGCGTAGGAGGGGGGGCCTACAATGAGCAGTTCTTC
TRBV29-1	TRBJ1-3	NA	NA	CSVETDRTKGNTIYF	TGCAGCGTTGAAACAGACAGGACGAAGGGAAACACCATATATTTT
TRBV14	TRBJ1-5	NA	NA	CASSPSGNNQPQHF	TGTGCCAGCAGCCCGAGCGGTAACAATCAGCCCCAGCATTTT
TRBV7-9	TRBJ1-2	NA	NA	CASSLNGIAGYGYTF	TGTGCCAGCAGCTTAAACGGGATAGCTGGCTATGGCTACACCTTC
TRBV4-2	TRBJ1-2	NA	TRBD1	CASNPKTDRGSSYGYTF	TGTGCCAGCAACCCAAAAACGGACAGGGGGAGTAGTTATGGCTACACCTTC
TRBV5-1	TRBJ2-5	once	TRBD1	CASSLGQGASETQYF	TGCGCCAGCAGCTTGGGGCAGGGGGCGAGTGAGACCCAGTACTTC
TRBV6-1	TRBJ1-6	NA	NA	CASSEVDPWGGKSSPLHF	TGTGCCAGCAGTGAGGTGGATCCATGGGGGGGTAAAAGTTCACCCCTCCACTTT
TRBV2	TRBJ2-3	NA	TRBD2	CASPPASGGLSTDTQYF	TGTGCCAGCCCCCCGGCTAGCGGGGGCCTTAGCACAGATACGCAGTATTTT
TRBV2	TRBJ2-3	NA	TRBD1	CASTVGTGSGTQYF	TGTGCCAGCACAGTGGGGACAGGGTCTGGGACGCAGTATTTT
TRBV3-1/TRBV3-2	TRBJ2-7	NA	TRBD1	CASSLYRGRGNQDEQYF	TGTGCCAGCAGCCTCTATAGGGGCAGGGGGAATCAGGACGAGCAGTACTTC
TRBV30	TRBJ1-2	once	TRBD1	CAWSLQGHYGYTF	TGTGCCTGGAGTCTACAGGGGCACTATGGCTACACCTTC
TRBV4-3	TRBJ1-1	NA	NA	CASRTDRYNTEAFF	TGCGCCAGCAGAACTGACAGATATAACACTGAAGCTTTCTTT
TRBV4-2	TRBJ1-2	NA	NA	CASSQAQGQNYGYTF	TGTGCCAGCAGCCAAGCCCAGGGACAAAACTATGGCTACACCTTC
TRBV4-2	TRBJ2-4	many	TRBD1	CASSQEGTGGWQNIQYF	TGTGCCAGCAGCCAAGAAGGAACAGGGGGCTGGCAAAACATTCAGTACTTC
TRBV5-6	TRBJ1-1	NA	NA	CASSATRVMNTEAFF	TGTGCCAGCAGCGCCACCAGGGTCATGAACACTGAAGCTTTCTTT
TRBV7-8	TRBJ1-4	NA	TRBD1	CASTFGTGNEKLFF	TGTGCCAGCACCTTCGGGACAGGGAATGAAAAACTGTTTTTT
TRBV7-9	TRBJ2-5	NA	TRBD2	CASSLGAGGRETQYF	TGTGCCAGCAGCTTAGGAGCGGGGGGGCGAGAGACCCAGTACTTC